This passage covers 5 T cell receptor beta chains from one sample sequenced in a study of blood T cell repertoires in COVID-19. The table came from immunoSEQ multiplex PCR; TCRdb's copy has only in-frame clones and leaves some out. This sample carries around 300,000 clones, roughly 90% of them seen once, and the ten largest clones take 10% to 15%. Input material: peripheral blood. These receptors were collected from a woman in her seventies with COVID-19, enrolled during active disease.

For the CDR3, the DNA is TGTGCCAGCAGCCTACCGGACAGTCACTATGGCTACACCTTC. Translation gives CASSLPDSHYGYTF. The chain links TRBV28 to TRBJ1-2, with a weak D call TRBD1 (6 bases). Looked up from germline, CDR1 is MDHEN and CDR2 is SYDVKM. The CDR3 covers 14 residues. Trimming cost V 6 bases and J 3 bases, with 14 bases left between them.

The CDR3 loop reads CASSLGQFYGYTF. CDR3 DNA sequence: TGCGCCAGCAGCTTGGGACAGTTCTATGGCTACACCTTC. V gene TRBV5-1 combines with J gene TRBJ1-2; possibly TRBD1 for D (5 bases). Germline CDR1 and CDR2: SGHRS and YFSETQ. There are 13 residues in the CDR3. Trimming took off 0 bases at V and 4 bases at J, with 7 bases between the two ends.

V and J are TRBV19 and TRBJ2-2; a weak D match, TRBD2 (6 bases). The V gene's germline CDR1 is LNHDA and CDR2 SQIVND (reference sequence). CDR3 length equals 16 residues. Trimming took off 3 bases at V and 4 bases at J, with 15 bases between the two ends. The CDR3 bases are TGTGCCAGTAGTATTGGGGGGTATTGGGGCACCGGGGAGCTGTTTTTT. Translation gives CASSIGGYWGTGELFF.

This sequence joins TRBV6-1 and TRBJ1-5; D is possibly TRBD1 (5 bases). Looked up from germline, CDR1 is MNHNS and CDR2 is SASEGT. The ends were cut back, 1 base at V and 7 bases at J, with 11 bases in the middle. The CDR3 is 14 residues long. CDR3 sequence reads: CASSEESGWQPQHF. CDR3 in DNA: TGTGCCAGCAGTGAAGAGTCAGGGTGGCAGCCCCAGCATTTT.

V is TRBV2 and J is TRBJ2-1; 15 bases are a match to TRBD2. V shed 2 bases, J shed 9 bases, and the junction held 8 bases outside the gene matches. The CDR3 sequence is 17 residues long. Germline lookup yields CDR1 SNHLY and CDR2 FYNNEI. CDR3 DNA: TGTGCCAGCAGTGAACCCGGGACTAGCGGGGGGAGGGGTGAGCAGTTCTTC. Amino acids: CASSEPGTSGGRGEQFF.